These T cell receptor beta chains were read from a single sample in a study of CD8 T cells in Susac syndrome. In TCRdb, the immunoSEQ multiplex PCR reads were re-called with MiXCR into one record per CDR3 protein. Of 100,000 to 150,000 distinct CDR3 sequences listed, about 95% are singletons. The sample comprised CD4+ T cells from PBMCs. The source of these receptors is a human donor in good health. Each CDR3 is given with its conserved first and last residue. D genes are given only for firm matches. Only some rows state a clone size, as once, few, many or a class for expanded clones.

D gene: TRBD2
clone size: once
J gene: TRBJ2-5
V gene: TRBV10-3
CDR3 protein: CAISDGLAGGQETQYF
CDR3 DNA: TGTGCCATCAGTGACGGCCTAGCGGGAGGGCAAGAGACCCAGTACTTC

D gene: .
clone size: once
J gene: TRBJ2-2
V gene: TRBV5-1
CDR3 protein: CASSRTTTGELFF
CDR3 DNA: TGCGCCAGCAGCCGGACTACTACCGGGGAGCTGTTTTTT

D gene: .
clone size: .
J gene: TRBJ2-1
V gene: TRBV5-1
CDR3 protein: CASSLPQGSYEQFF
CDR3 DNA: TGCGCCAGCAGCTTGCCGCAGGGTTCGTATGAGCAGTTCTTC

D gene: .
clone size: once
J gene: TRBJ2-1
V gene: TRBV30
CDR3 protein: CAWRGAVSSYNEQFF
CDR3 DNA: TGTGCCTGGAGAGGCGCAGTAAGCTCCTACAATGAGCAGTTCTTC

D gene: TRBD2
clone size: .
J gene: TRBJ2-3
V gene: TRBV6-6
CDR3 protein: CASSYGGSSDTQYF
CDR3 DNA: TGTGCCAGCAGTTACGGCGGGAGCAGCGATACGCAGTATTTT

D gene: TRBD1
clone size: .
J gene: TRBJ1-1
V gene: TRBV29-1
CDR3 protein: CSVDSFDRANTEAFF
CDR3 DNA: TGCAGCGTTGACTCCTTTGACAGGGCGAACACTGAAGCTTTCTTT

D gene: TRBD1
clone size: .
J gene: TRBJ1-1
V gene: TRBV4-1
CDR3 protein: CASSPPDRDATEAFF
CDR3 DNA: TGCGCCAGCAGCCCACCTGACAGGGATGCGACTGAAGCTTTCTTT

D gene: .
clone size: once
J gene: TRBJ2-1
V gene: TRBV7-2
CDR3 protein: CASSLGTGLGEQFF
CDR3 DNA: TGTGCCAGCAGCCTAGGGACTGGCCTGGGTGAGCAGTTCTTC

D gene: TRBD1
clone size: once
J gene: TRBJ2-7
V gene: TRBV27
CDR3 protein: CASSLYRGGEQYF
CDR3 DNA: TGTGCCAGCAGTTTATACAGGGGTGGGGAGCAGTACTTC

D gene: TRBD1
clone size: .
J gene: TRBJ2-7
V gene: TRBV29-1
CDR3 protein: CSVVQGALGQYF
CDR3 DNA: TGCAGCGTTGTACAGGGGGCTTTAGGGCAGTACTTC

D gene: .
clone size: .
J gene: TRBJ2-5
V gene: TRBV7-2
CDR3 protein: CASSFRATPLQETQYF
CDR3 DNA: TGTGCCAGCAGCTTCCGGGCCACACCACTCCAAGAGACCCAGTACTTC

D gene: .
clone size: .
J gene: TRBJ2-6
V gene: TRBV29-1
CDR3 protein: CSVAGTWGANVLTF
CDR3 DNA: TGCAGCGTTGCCGGGACCTGGGGGGCCAACGTCCTGACTTTC

D gene: TRBD2
clone size: .
J gene: TRBJ2-3
V gene: TRBV6-5
CDR3 protein: CASSLSGSRADTQYF
CDR3 DNA: TGTGCCAGCAGCCTCAGCGGGAGCAGGGCAGATACGCAGTATTTT

D gene: .
clone size: .
J gene: TRBJ1-5
V gene: TRBV28
CDR3 protein: CAIRQALRQPQHF
CDR3 DNA: TGTGCCATCCGACAGGCGCTGCGTCAGCCCCAGCATTTT

D gene: TRBD1
clone size: .
J gene: TRBJ2-1
V gene: TRBV3-1
CDR3 protein: CASSLTGTADEQFF
CDR3 DNA: TGTGCCAGCAGCCTAACCGGGACAGCTGATGAGCAGTTCTTC

D gene: .
clone size: .
J gene: TRBJ2-5
V gene: TRBV7-2
CDR3 protein: CASSSAEEKETQYF
CDR3 DNA: TGTGCCAGCAGCTCCGCCGAGGAGAAAGAGACCCAGTACTTC

D gene: TRBD2
clone size: .
J gene: TRBJ2-7
V gene: TRBV7-2
CDR3 protein: CASGPGLAPYEQYF
CDR3 DNA: TGTGCCAGCGGGCCGGGACTAGCGCCCTACGAGCAGTACTTC

D gene: .
clone size: .
J gene: TRBJ2-7
V gene: TRBV5-6
CDR3 protein: CASSSQGTPWYEQYF
CDR3 DNA: TGTGCCAGCAGCTCACAGGGTACCCCCTGGTACGAGCAGTACTTC

D gene: .
clone size: .
J gene: TRBJ2-7
V gene: TRBV11-2
CDR3 protein: CASSLGQVIAYEQYF
CDR3 DNA: TGTGCCAGCAGCTTAGGACAGGTTATAGCCTACGAGCAGTACTTC

D gene: .
clone size: once
J gene: TRBJ2-5
V gene: TRBV3-1
CDR3 protein: CASSQVISATQQETQYF
CDR3 DNA: TGTGCCAGCAGCCAAGTGATTAGCGCGACCCAGCAAGAGACCCAGTACTTC

D gene: .
clone size: .
J gene: TRBJ1-2
V gene: TRBV6-5
CDR3 protein: CASSERTDYGYTF
CDR3 DNA: TGTGCCAGCAGCGAACGGACAGATTATGGCTACACCTTC

D gene: TRBD1
clone size: .
J gene: TRBJ1-5
V gene: TRBV5-1
CDR3 protein: CASSPGTGRNQPQHF
CDR3 DNA: TGCGCCAGCAGCCCAGGGACAGGGCGCAATCAGCCCCAGCATTTT

D gene: TRBD2
clone size: .
J gene: TRBJ2-3
V gene: TRBV2
CDR3 protein: CASSEWLAGGDTQYF
CDR3 DNA: TGTGCCAGCAGTGAGTGGCTAGCGGGAGGAGATACGCAGTATTTT

D gene: .
clone size: .
J gene: TRBJ2-5
V gene: TRBV29-1
CDR3 protein: CSVRLASRETQYF
CDR3 DNA: TGCAGCGTTCGTCTAGCGTCTAGGGAGACCCAGTACTTC

D gene: .
clone size: .
J gene: TRBJ1-3
V gene: TRBV2
CDR3 protein: CASSQQGLRNTIYF
CDR3 DNA: TGTGCCAGCAGTCAGCAGGGTCTGAGAAACACCATATATTTT

D gene: TRBD2
clone size: .
J gene: TRBJ2-7
V gene: TRBV24-1
CDR3 protein: CATSEAGTNEQYF
CDR3 DNA: TGTGCCACCAGTGAAGCCGGGACTAACGAGCAGTACTTC

D gene: TRBD2
clone size: .
J gene: TRBJ2-1
V gene: TRBV5-1
CDR3 protein: CASSLAPSGSLYPEFF
CDR3 DNA: TGCGCCAGCAGCTTGGCCCCTAGCGGGAGTCTGTATCCGGAGTTCTTC

D gene: .
clone size: .
J gene: TRBJ2-5
V gene: TRBV2
CDR3 protein: CASSVETQYF
CDR3 DNA: TGTGCCAGCAGTGTTGAGACCCAGTACTTC

D gene: TRBD2
clone size: .
J gene: TRBJ2-1
V gene: TRBV5-1
CDR3 protein: CATYPTGGVGEQFF
CDR3 DNA: TGCGCCACCTACCCAACGGGAGGGGTGGGTGAGCAGTTCTTC

D gene: .
clone size: .
J gene: TRBJ1-2
V gene: TRBV4-1
CDR3 protein: CASSQGPLTGAGYGYTF
CDR3 DNA: TGCGCCAGCAGCCAAGGCCCTTTGACGGGGGCGGGCTATGGCTACACCTTC

D gene: .
clone size: .
J gene: TRBJ2-7
V gene: TRBV3-1
CDR3 protein: CASSHVGGYEQYF
CDR3 DNA: TGTGCCAGCAGTCATGTAGGGGGCTACGAGCAGTACTTC

D gene: .
clone size: .
J gene: TRBJ2-5
V gene: TRBV18
CDR3 protein: CASSLGGTGQTQYF
CDR3 DNA: TGTGCCAGCTCCCTCGGGGGCACGGGACAGACCCAGTACTTC